Here is one T cell receptor (beta chain) with its context. This clone may be a read error of a much larger clone one base away. Methods used by the authors: Counts of nucleated cells, estimated from reference gene primer amplification, were obtained. Libraries were prepared by immunoSEQ multiplex PCR; TCRdb keeps only in-frame clonotypes and omits some of them. V, J and clone size derive from that table, while D and trimming were established from the DNA sequence. This table holds fewer than 200,000 clones, roughly 82% found once. V was shortened by 5 bases and J by 4 bases, with 8 bases between the two germline ends. This CDR3 has 12 amino acids. Germline-derived CDR1 and CDR2 are MNHEY and SMNVEV (reference sequence). This record comes from a study of blood T cell repertoires in COVID-19. As for the study in general: Sample material is recorded as cDNA or gDNA derived from T cells, B-cell-depleted T cells, or PBMCs.

Across 20 to 25 US areas, participants ranged in age from roughly 18 to 95 years. Participant-reported clinical history was the basis for cohort assignment. The V call is TRBV27, the J call TRBJ1-1; weak D call: TRBD1 (6 bases). The specimen sequenced was PBMCs or T cells enriched from blood (not recorded which). The origin of this receptor is a woman aged 55-69 years with acute COVID-19. The DNA for the CDR3 is TGTGCCAGCAGTACAGGGTTCACTGAAGCTTTCTTT. This gives the protein CASSTGFTEAFF.